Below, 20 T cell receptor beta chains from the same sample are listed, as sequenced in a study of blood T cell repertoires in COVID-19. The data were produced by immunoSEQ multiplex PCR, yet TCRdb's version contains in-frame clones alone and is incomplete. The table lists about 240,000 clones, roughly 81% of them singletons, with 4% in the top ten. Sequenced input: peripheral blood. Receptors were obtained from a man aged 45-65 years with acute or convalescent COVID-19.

In DNA form, the CDR3 reads TGTGCCAGCAGTTCGGGACAGGGGTTGAATGAAGCTTTCTTT. Translation: CASSSGQGLNEAFF. The J gene is TRBJ1-1, the V gene TRBV6-5; 10 bases agree with TRBD1. V shed 4 bases and J 7 bases; nucleotides not matched to a gene: 6. This CDR3 is built from 14 residues. CDR1 is MNHEY, CDR2 SVGAGI, per germline.

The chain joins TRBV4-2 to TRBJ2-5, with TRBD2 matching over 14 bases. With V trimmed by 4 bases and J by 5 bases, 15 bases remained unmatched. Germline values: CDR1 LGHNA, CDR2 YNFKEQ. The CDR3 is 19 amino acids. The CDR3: CASSLSGTSGSQGWETQYF. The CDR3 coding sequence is TGTGCCAGCAGCCTTTCCGGGACTAGCGGGAGTCAAGGATGGGAGACCCAGTACTTC.

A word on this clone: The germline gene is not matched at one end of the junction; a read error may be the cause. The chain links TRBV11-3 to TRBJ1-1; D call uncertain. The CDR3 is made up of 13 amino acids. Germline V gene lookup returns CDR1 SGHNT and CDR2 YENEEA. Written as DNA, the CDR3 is TGTGCCAGCAGCGTAGACGGGAACACTGAAGCTTTCTTT. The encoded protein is CASSVDGNTEAFF.

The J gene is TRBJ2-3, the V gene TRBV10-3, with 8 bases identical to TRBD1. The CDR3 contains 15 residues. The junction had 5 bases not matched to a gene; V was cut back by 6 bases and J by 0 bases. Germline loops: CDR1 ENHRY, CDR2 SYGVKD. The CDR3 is CAIRRTGTSTDTQYF. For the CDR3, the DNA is TGTGCCATCAGAAGGACAGGGACTAGCACAGATACGCAGTATTTT.

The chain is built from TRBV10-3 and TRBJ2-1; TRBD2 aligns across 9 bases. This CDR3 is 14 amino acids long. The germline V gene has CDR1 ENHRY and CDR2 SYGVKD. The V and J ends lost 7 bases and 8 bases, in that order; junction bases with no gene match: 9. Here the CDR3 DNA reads TGTGCCATCAAAGTAGCGGGAGCCAACTATGAGCAGTTCTTC. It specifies CAIKVAGANYEQFF.

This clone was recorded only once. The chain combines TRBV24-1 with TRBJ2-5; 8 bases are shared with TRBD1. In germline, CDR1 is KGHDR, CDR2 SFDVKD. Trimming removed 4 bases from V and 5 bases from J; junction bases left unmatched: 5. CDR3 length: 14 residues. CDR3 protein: CATSEGGQVETQYF. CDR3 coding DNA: TGTGCCACCAGTGAGGGGGGACAGGTCGAGACCCAGTACTTC.

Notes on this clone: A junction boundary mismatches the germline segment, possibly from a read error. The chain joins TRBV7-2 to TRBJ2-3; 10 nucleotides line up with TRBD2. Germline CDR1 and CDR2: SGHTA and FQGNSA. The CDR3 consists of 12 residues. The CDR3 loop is CASSPKAGGEPF. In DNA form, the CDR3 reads TGTGCCAGCAGCCCTAAAGCGGGAGGGGAGCCATTT.

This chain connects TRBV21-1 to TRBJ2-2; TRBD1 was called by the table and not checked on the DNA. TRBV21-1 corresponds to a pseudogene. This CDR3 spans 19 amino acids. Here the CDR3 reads CASSKGFRDRGRLWRELFF. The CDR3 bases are TGTGCCAGCAGCAAAGGGTTCCGGGACAGGGGGCGACTTTGGCGGGAGCTGTTTTTT.

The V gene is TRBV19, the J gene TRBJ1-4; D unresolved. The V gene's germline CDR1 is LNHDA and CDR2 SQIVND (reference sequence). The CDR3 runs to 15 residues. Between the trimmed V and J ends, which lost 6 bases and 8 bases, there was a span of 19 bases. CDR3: CASSPQVADREKLFF. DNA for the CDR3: TGTGCCAGTAGCCCCCAGGTGGCCGACCGGGAAAAACTGTTTTTT.

Here the CDR3 reads CASSPRTSGKNEQFF. CDR3 bases: TGTGCCAGCAGTCCTAGGACTAGCGGGAAGAATGAGCAGTTCTTC. The chain has TRBV6-5 and TRBJ2-1; 12 positions agree with TRBD2. V lost 5 bases to trimming and J lost 7 bases; unmatched junction nucleotides: 6. Germline V CDR1 and CDR2: MNHEY, SVGAGI. The CDR3 length is 15 residues.

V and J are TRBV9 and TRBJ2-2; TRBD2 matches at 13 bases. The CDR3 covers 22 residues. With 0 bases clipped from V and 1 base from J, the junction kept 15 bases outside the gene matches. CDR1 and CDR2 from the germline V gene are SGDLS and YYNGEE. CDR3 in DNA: TGTGCCAGCAGCGTAGGGCTCCCACTACTAGCGGGGGGGCCGGGGAACACCGGGGAGCTGTTTTTT. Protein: CASSVGLPLLAGGPGNTGELFF.

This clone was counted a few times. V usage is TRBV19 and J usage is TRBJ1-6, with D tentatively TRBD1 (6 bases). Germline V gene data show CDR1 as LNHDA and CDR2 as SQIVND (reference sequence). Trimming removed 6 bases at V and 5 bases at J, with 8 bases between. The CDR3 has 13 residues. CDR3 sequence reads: CASRDRNNSPLHF. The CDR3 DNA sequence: TGTGCCAGTAGGGACAGAAATAATTCACCCCTCCACTTT.

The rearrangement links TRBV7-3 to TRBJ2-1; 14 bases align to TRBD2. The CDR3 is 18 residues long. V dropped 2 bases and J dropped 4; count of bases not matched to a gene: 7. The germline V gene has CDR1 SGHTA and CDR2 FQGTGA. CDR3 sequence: CASSLGLAGGTLYNEQFF. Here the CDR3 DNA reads TGTGCCAGCAGCTTAGGACTAGCGGGAGGCACACTGTACAATGAGCAGTTCTTC.

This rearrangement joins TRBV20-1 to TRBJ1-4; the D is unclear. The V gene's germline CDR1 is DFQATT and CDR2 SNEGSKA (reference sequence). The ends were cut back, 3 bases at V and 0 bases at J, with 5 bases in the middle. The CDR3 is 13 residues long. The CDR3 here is CSASQATNEKLFF. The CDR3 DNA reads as TGCAGTGCTAGTCAGGCAACTAATGAAAAACTGTTTTTT.

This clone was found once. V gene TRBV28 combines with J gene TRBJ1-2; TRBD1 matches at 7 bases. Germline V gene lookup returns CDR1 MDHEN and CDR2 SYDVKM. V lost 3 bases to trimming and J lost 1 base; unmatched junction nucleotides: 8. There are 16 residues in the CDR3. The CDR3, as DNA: TGTGCCAGCAGTTTGCCAGGACAGGAGTTTAACTATGGCTACACCTTC. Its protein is CASSLPGQEFNYGYTF.

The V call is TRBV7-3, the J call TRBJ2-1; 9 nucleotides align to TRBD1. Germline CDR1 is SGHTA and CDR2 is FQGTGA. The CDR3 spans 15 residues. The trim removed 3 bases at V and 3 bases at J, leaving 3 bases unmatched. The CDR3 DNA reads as TGTGCCAGCAGCTTTACAGGGGGCGGCTACAATGAGCAGTTCTTC. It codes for CASSFTGGGYNEQFF. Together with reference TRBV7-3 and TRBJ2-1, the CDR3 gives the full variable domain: GAGVSQTPSNKVTEKGKYVELRCDPISGHTALYWYRQSLGQGPEFLIYFQGTGAADDSGLPNDRFFAVRPEGSVSTLKIQRTERGDSAVYLCASSFTGGGYNEQFFGPGTRLTVL.

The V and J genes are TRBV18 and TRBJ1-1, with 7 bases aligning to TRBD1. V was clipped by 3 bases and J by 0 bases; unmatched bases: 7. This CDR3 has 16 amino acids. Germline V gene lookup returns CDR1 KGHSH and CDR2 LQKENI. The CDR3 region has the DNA TGTGCCAGCTCACCTAGGGACAGCTTCATGAACACTGAAGCTTTCTTT. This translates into CASSPRDSFMNTEAFF.

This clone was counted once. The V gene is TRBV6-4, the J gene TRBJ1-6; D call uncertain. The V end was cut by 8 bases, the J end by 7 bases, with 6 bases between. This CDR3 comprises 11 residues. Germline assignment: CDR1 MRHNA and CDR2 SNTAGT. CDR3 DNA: TGTGCCAGCCTAACCAATTCACCCCTCCACTTT. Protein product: CASLTNSPLHF.

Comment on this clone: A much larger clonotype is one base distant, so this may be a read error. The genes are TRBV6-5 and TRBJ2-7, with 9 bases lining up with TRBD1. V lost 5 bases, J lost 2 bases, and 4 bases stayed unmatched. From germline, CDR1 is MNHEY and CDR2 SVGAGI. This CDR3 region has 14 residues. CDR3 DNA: TGTGCCAGCAGTACCGGGACAGGGCCCTACGAGCAGTACTTC. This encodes CASSTGTGPYEQYF.

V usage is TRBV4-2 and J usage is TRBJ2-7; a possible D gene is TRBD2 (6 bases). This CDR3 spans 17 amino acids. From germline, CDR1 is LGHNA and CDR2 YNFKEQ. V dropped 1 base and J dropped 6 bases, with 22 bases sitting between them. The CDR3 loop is CASSQVGGSGYLSEQYF. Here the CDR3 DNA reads TGTGCCAGCAGCCAAGTGGGGGGTAGCGGTTACCTCTCCGAGCAGTACTTC.